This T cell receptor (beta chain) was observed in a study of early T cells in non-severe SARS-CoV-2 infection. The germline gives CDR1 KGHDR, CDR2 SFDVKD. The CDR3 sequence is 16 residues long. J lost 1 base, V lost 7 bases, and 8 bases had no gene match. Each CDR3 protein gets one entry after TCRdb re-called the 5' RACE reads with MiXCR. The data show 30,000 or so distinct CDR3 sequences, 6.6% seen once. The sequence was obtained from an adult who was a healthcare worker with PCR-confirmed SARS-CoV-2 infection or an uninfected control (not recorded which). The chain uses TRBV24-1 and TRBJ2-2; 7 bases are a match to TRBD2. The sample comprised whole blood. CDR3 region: CATSNPRTRNTGELFF. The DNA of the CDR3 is TGTGCCACCAGCAATCCCAGGACTAGGAACACCGGGGAGCTGTTTTTT.